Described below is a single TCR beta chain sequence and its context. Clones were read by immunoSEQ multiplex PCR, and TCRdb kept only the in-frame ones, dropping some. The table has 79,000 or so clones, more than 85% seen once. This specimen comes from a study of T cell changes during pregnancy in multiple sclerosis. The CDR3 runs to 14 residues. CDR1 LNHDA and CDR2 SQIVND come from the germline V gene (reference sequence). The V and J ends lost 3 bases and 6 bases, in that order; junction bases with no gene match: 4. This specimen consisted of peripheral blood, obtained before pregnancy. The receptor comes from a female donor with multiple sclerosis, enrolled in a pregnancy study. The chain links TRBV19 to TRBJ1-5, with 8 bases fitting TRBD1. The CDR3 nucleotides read TGTGCCAGTAGTATCCGAGGGACAGGTCAGCCCCAGCATTTT. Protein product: CASSIRGTGQPQHF.